This TCR beta chain was identified in a study of graft-versus-host responses after intestinal transplantation. Study background: As for transplant type, recipients had multivisceral, liver-intestinal, or isolated intestinal grafts. The whole recipient group had anti-thymocyte globulin induction followed by tacrolimus and steroids for around three years.

V was pared by 2 bases and J by 8 bases, with 8 bases of the junction left unmatched. CDR3 length: 15 residues. Germline-derived CDR1 and CDR2 are MGHRA and YSYEKL. TCRdb's table, derived via immunoSEQ multiplex PCR, lists solely in-frame clones and lacks some. The top ten clones hold 0.5% of a sample with some 93,000 clones, about 91% of them seen once. Study-wide results and limits: Allografts of patients with graft-donor T cell macrochimerism showed high graft-versus-host to host-versus-graft clone ratios. GvH clones detected in recipient marrow included some appearing first in ileum or blood.

A word on this clone: Its target is unknown.

The sequencing here drew on unstimulated CD8+ T cells sorted from spleen or lymph node cells, taken before intestinal transplant. The chain couples TRBV4-1 to TRBJ2-1; 8 nucleotides agree with TRBD2. The sequence derives from a human donor who received an intestinal transplant. CDR3 nucleotide sequence: TGCGCCAGCAGCCAATCCGGGACTAGGGGCGATGAGCAGTTCTTC. This gives the protein CASSQSGTRGDEQFF.